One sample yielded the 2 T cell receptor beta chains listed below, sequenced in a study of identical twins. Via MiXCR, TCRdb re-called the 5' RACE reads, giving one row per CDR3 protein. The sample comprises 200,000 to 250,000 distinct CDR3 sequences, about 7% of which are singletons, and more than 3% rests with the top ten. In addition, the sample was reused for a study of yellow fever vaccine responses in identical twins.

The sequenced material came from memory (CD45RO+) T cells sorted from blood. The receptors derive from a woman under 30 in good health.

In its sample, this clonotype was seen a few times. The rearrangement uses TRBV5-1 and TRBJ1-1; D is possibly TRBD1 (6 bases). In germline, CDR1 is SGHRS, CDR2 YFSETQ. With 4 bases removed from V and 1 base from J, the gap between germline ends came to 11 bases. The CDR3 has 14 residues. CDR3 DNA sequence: TGCGCCAGCAGCACGGGGGCTCCGAACACTGAAGCTTTCTTT. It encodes CASSTGAPNTEAFF.

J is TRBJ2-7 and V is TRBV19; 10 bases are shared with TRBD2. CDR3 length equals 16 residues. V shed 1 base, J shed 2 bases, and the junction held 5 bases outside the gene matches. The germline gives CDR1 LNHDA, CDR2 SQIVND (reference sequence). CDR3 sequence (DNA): TGTGCCAGTAGTATAGGGACTAGCGGAACCCCCTACGAGCAGTACTTC. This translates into CASSIGTSGTPYEQYF.